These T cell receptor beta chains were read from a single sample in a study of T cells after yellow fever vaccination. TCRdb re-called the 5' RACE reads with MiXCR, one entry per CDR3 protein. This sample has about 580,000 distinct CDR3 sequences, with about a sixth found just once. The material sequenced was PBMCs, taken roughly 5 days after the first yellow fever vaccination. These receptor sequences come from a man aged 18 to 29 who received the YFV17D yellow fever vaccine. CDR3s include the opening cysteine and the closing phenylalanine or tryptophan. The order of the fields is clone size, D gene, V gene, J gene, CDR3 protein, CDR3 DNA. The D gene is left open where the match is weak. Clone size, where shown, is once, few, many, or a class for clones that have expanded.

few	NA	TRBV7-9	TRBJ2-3	CASSLPQGADTQYF	TGTGCCAGCAGCTTACCACAGGGCGCCGATACGCAGTATTTT
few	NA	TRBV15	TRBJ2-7	CATSREVGYEQYF	TGTGCCACCAGCAGAGAGGTTGGTTACGAGCAGTACTTC
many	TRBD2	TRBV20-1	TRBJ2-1	CSAPPSGESQFF	TGCAGTGCACCTCCTAGCGGGGAGTCTCAGTTCTTC
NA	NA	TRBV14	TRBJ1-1	CASSQVWGNTEAFF	TGTGCCAGCAGCCAAGTCTGGGGAAACACTGAAGCTTTCTTT
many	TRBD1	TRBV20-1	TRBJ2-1	CSASPSRTGQFF	TGCAGTGCTTCCCCATCAAGGACAGGGCAGTTCTTC
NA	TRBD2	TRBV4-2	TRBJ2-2	CAGGLAGANTGEMFF	TGTGCCGGGGGACTAGCGGGCGCGAACACCGGGGAGATGTTTTTT
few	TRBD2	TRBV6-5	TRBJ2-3	CASSYSGAAGGLYTQYF	TGTGCCAGCAGTTACTCAGGAGCAGCGGGGGGCTTGTATACGCAGTATTTT
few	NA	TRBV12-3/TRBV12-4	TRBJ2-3	CASSSGQVDTQYF	TGTGCCAGCAGCTCGGGACAAGTAGATACGCAGTATTTT
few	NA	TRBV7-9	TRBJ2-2	CASSTGTGELFF	TGTGCCAGCAGCACAGGGACCGGGGAGCTGTTTTTT
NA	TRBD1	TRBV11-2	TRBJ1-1	CASSQRTGSHSRNTEAFF	TGTGCCAGCAGCCAACGGACAGGATCACACTCTCGGAACACTGAAGCTTTCTTT
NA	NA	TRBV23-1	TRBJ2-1	CASSQTDSSYNEQFF	TGCGCCAGCAGTCAAACGGACAGTTCCTACAATGAGCAGTTCTTC
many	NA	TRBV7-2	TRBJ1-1	CASSATASDTEAFF	TGTGCCAGCAGCGCGACAGCGTCTGACACTGAAGCTTTCTTT
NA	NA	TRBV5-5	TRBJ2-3	CASSLGPITDTQYF	TGTGCCAGCAGCTTGGGTCCTATCACAGATACGCAGTATTTT
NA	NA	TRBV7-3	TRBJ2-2	CASSKLSNTGELFF	TGTGCCAGCAGCAAACTGAGTAACACCGGGGAGCTGTTTTTT
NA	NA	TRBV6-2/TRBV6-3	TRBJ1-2	CASSYEQRFGYGYTF	TGTGCCAGCAGTTACGAACAGAGATTTGGCTATGGCTACACCTTC
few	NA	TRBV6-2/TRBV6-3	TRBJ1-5	CASSYGNSLNQPQHF	TGTGCCAGCAGTTACGGAAACAGCCTGAATCAGCCCCAGCATTTT
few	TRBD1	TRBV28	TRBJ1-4	CASSWGQGAGRLFF	TGTGCCAGCAGTTGGGGACAGGGGGCAGGAAGACTGTTTTTT
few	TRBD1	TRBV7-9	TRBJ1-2	CASSPESGRGPSYGYTF	TGTGCCAGCAGCCCCGAGTCGGGCAGGGGGCCCTCCTATGGCTACACCTTC
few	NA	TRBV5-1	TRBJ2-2	CASSLESGSNTGELFF	TGCGCCAGCAGCTTGGAAAGTGGTTCAAACACCGGGGAGCTGTTTTTT
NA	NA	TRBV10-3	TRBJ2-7	CAISESGQTYEQYF	TGTGCCATCAGTGAGTCGGGGCAGACCTACGAGCAGTACTTC
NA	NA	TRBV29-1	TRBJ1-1	CSVVGGLYTEAFF	TGCAGCGTTGTGGGGGGGCTGTACACTGAAGCTTTCTTT
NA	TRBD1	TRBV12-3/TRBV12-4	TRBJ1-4	CASSSIQGSTNEKLFF	TGTGCCAGCAGTTCAATACAGGGGTCCACTAATGAAAAACTGTTTTTT
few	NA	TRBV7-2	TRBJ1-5	CASSLLRSSYRPQPQHF	TGTGCCAGCAGCTTACTCCGGTCCTCGTACCGGCCTCAGCCCCAGCATTTT
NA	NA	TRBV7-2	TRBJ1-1	CASSLSRGGTEAFF	TGTGCCAGCAGCTTATCCAGGGGAGGAACTGAAGCTTTCTTT
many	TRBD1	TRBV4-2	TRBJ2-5	CASSQGDRARETQYF	TGTGCCAGCAGCCAAGGCGACAGGGCCAGGGAGACCCAGTACTTC
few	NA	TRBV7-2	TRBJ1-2	CASSSYRVQGDGYTF	TGTGCCAGCAGCTCATACAGGGTACAAGGCGATGGCTACACCTTC
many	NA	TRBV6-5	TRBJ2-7	CASSYGGEQYF	TGTGCCAGCAGTTACGGGGGGGAGCAGTACTTC
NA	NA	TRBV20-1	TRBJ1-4	CSASPYEHPAKLFF	TGCAGTGCTTCCCCCTATGAACACCCGGCAAAACTGTTTTTT
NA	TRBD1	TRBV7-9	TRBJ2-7	CASSSSGQGTYEQYF	TGTGCCAGCAGCTCGTCGGGACAGGGAACCTACGAGCAGTACTTC
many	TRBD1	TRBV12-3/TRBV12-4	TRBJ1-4	CASSRQGGNEKLFF	TGTGCCAGCAGTCGACAGGGGGGGAATGAAAAACTGTTTTTT
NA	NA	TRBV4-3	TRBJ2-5	CASSQEGTAETQYF	TGCGCCAGCAGCCAAGAAGGTACGGCGGAGACCCAGTACTTC
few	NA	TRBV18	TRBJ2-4	CASSPMEGKNIQYF	TGTGCCAGCTCACCCATGGAGGGTAAAAACATTCAGTACTTC
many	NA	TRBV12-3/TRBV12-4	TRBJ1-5	CASSLWGPEPQHF	TGTGCCAGCAGTTTGTGGGGGCCGGAGCCCCAGCATTTT
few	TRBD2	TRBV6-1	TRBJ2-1	CASSAAGAGGYNEQFF	TGTGCCAGCAGTGCGGCGGGGGCGGGGGGTTACAATGAGCAGTTCTTC
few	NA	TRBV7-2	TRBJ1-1	CASSQGRGRTEAFF	TGTGCCAGCAGCCAAGGCCGGGGCCGAACTGAAGCTTTCTTT
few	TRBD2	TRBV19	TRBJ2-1	CASSTVAGVGNEQFF	TGTGCCAGTAGTACAGTAGCGGGGGTGGGCAATGAGCAGTTCTTC
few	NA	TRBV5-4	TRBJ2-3	CASRPGQLTDTQYF	TGTGCCAGCAGGCCGGGGCAGCTCACAGATACGCAGTATTTT
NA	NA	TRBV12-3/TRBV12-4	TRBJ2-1	CASSTGMGGHEQFF	TGTGCCAGCAGCACGGGGATGGGGGGCCATGAGCAGTTCTTC
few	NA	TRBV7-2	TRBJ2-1	CASSLGAADSYNEQFF	TGTGCCAGCAGCTTAGGTGCGGCTGACTCCTACAATGAGCAGTTCTTC
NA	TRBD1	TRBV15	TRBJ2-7	CATRGPGTAPSSYEQYF	TGTGCCACCAGAGGTCCGGGGACAGCCCCTTCCTCCTACGAGCAGTACTTC
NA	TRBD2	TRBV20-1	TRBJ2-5	CSASKASGGPYQETQYF	TGCAGTGCTAGTAAGGCTAGCGGGGGCCCGTACCAAGAGACCCAGTACTTC